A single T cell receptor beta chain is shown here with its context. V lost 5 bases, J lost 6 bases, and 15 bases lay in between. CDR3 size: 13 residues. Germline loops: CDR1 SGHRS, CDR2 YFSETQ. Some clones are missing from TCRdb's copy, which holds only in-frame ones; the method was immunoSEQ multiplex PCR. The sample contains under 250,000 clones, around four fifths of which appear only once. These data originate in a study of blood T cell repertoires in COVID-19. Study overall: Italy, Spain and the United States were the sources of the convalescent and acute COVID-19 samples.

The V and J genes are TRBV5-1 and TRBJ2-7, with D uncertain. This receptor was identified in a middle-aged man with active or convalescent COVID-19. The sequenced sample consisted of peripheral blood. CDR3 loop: CASREGVALEQYF. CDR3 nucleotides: TGCGCCAGCAGAGAAGGAGTAGCCCTCGAGCAGTACTTC.